The 2 T cell receptor beta chains below were found in one sample sequenced in a study of blood T cell repertoires in COVID-19 (dated by TCRdb to between 2020 and 2021). Library method: the immunoSEQ multiplex PCR assay. TCRdb's version of the immuneACCESS table is confined to in-frame rearrangements and falls short of the full clone set. An unresolved V gene accounts for under half of the shortfall where checked; the remainder is of unknown origin. The sample contains 75,000 to 95,000 clones, about 78% of them found a single time. The ten largest clones add up to roughly 38% of the sample. Material for sequencing was peripheral blood. These receptors were collected from a man between 60 and 70 years old with COVID-19, enrolled during active disease.

A few counts support this clone. The V gene is TRBV7-6, the J gene TRBJ2-7; 12 nucleotides line up with TRBD1. Germline V gene sequence: CDR1 SGHVS, CDR2 FNYEAQ. The CDR3 loop spans 15 amino acids. The trim removed 3 bases at V and 7 bases at J, leaving 7 bases unmatched. CDR3 residues: CASSLGDRGPWEQYF. The CDR3 region has the DNA TGTGCCAGCAGCTTGGGGGACAGGGGGCCTTGGGAGCAGTACTTC.

The chain joins TRBV21-1 to TRBJ2-3; TRBD2 is the table's D call, not checked against the DNA. TRBV21-1 is assigned pseudogene status. The CDR3 consists of 15 residues. The CDR3 region has the DNA TGTGCCAGCAGCAATCGGGACTGTTGCACAGATACGCAGTATTTT. Its protein product is CASSNRDCCTDTQYF.